Listed below are T cell receptor beta chains from one sample, sequenced in a study of Tregs in tolerant kidney transplant recipients. The assay was immunoSEQ multiplex PCR, and TCRdb's table has in-frame clones only and misses some. The table lists some 240,000 clones, about 80% of them singletons. Sequencing used CD4+ T cells from blood. The receptors here all came from a human donor in good health. CDR3s include the opening cysteine and the closing phenylalanine or tryptophan. Fields, in order: CDR3 DNA, CDR3 protein, D gene, clone size, J gene, V gene. The D gene is left open where the match is weak. Some rows mark clone size as missing; the rest say once, few, many or name a class of expanded clone.

cdr3_nt: TGTGCCACCAGCAGGGGACAGGGTCTCGCTGGAAACACCATATATTTT; cdr3_aa: CATSRGQGLAGNTIYF; d_call: TRBD1; clone_size: -; j_call: TRBJ1-3; v_call: TRBV15
cdr3_nt: TGTGCCAGCAGTGAGTTTAGCGGGGCCTACAATGAGCAGTTCTTC; cdr3_aa: CASSEFSGAYNEQFF; d_call: TRBD2; clone_size: few; j_call: TRBJ2-1; v_call: TRBV2
cdr3_nt: TGTGCCAGCAGCCCGGGACAGACTAGCACAGATACGCAGTATTTT; cdr3_aa: CASSPGQTSTDTQYF; d_call: TRBD1; clone_size: -; j_call: TRBJ2-3; v_call: TRBV5-5
cdr3_nt: TGTGCTAGTGGGACTAGACCTCTGACCTACGAGCAGTACTTC; cdr3_aa: CASGTRPLTYEQYF; d_call: -; clone_size: -; j_call: TRBJ2-7; v_call: TRBV12-5
cdr3_nt: TGTGCCAGCAGGGGGACCGGAGAGACCCAGTACTTC; cdr3_aa: CASRGTGETQYF; d_call: -; clone_size: -; j_call: TRBJ2-5; v_call: TRBV6-6
cdr3_nt: TGCGCCAGCAGCCCCTCGGGACACCCTGGCAATCAGCCCCAGCATTTT; cdr3_aa: CASSPSGHPGNQPQHF; d_call: -; clone_size: -; j_call: TRBJ1-5; v_call: TRBV5-1
cdr3_nt: TGTGCCAGCTCACCAGGAGCGCAAGAGACCCAGTACTTC; cdr3_aa: CASSPGAQETQYF; d_call: -; clone_size: -; j_call: TRBJ2-5; v_call: TRBV18
cdr3_nt: TGTGCCAGCAGCCTAGCAGCAGATACGCAGTATTTT; cdr3_aa: CASSLAADTQYF; d_call: -; clone_size: once; j_call: TRBJ2-3; v_call: TRBV5-8
cdr3_nt: TGCGCCAGCAGCTTAACAGGCACCAGCTACGAGCAGTACTTC; cdr3_aa: CASSLTGTSYEQYF; d_call: -; clone_size: -; j_call: TRBJ2-7; v_call: TRBV5-1
cdr3_nt: TGTGCCAGCTCACTGGGACTAGCAAGATTGTCCGGGGAGCTGTTTTTT; cdr3_aa: CASSLGLARLSGELFF; d_call: TRBD2; clone_size: -; j_call: TRBJ2-2; v_call: TRBV18
cdr3_nt: TGCAGTGCTAGCATCTACGAGCAGTACTTC; cdr3_aa: CSASIYEQYF; d_call: -; clone_size: -; j_call: TRBJ2-7; v_call: TRBV20-1
cdr3_nt: TGTGCCAGCTCACCTCAACTCAGGGTGGAGACCCAGTACTTC; cdr3_aa: CASSPQLRVETQYF; d_call: -; clone_size: -; j_call: TRBJ2-5; v_call: TRBV18
cdr3_nt: TGTGCCAGCAGTTACCCCAGGCTTAGGTCACCCCTCCACTTT; cdr3_aa: CASSYPRLRSPLHF; d_call: -; clone_size: -; j_call: TRBJ1-6; v_call: TRBV27
cdr3_nt: TGTGCCAGCTCACTGGCCTCGACAGGGGGCTATGGCTACACCTTC; cdr3_aa: CASSLASTGGYGYTF; d_call: TRBD1; clone_size: once; j_call: TRBJ1-2; v_call: TRBV18
cdr3_nt: TGTGCCAGCAGCTTAGGGACTAGGGGGTCCTACGAGCAGTACTTC; cdr3_aa: CASSLGTRGSYEQYF; d_call: -; clone_size: once; j_call: TRBJ2-7; v_call: TRBV7-6
cdr3_nt: TGCGCCAGCAGAATAGTGGGGGAAGACACTGAAGCTTTCTTT; cdr3_aa: CASRIVGEDTEAFF; d_call: -; clone_size: -; j_call: TRBJ1-1; v_call: TRBV5-1
cdr3_nt: TGTGCCACCAGCAGGGCCCCGGGGGGCGCGGATAGCAATCAGCCCCAGCATTTT; cdr3_aa: CATSRAPGGADSNQPQHF; d_call: -; clone_size: few; j_call: TRBJ1-5; v_call: TRBV15
cdr3_nt: TGTGCCAGCAGTGCCAACCCCGGGACAGGGGGCGGGGTAGCAAAAAACATTCAGTACTTC; cdr3_aa: CASSANPGTGGGVAKNIQYF; d_call: TRBD1; clone_size: -; j_call: TRBJ2-4; v_call: TRBV6-1
cdr3_nt: TGTGCCAGCAGCTTACAGGAGGACCTACAGTTCTTC; cdr3_aa: CASSLQEDLQFF; d_call: -; clone_size: -; j_call: TRBJ2-1; v_call: TRBV7-3
cdr3_nt: TGTGCCTGTTGGCGGGGGAGCTACGAGCAGTACTTC; cdr3_aa: CACWRGSYEQYF; d_call: TRBD2; clone_size: once; j_call: TRBJ2-7; v_call: TRBV30
cdr3_nt: TGTGCCAGCAGCTCGCGACAGGGGGCTGTATCAGGGGCCAACGTCCTGACTTTC; cdr3_aa: CASSSRQGAVSGANVLTF; d_call: TRBD1; clone_size: -; j_call: TRBJ2-6; v_call: TRBV5-4
cdr3_nt: TGTGCCAGCAGCTTAGTCGCAGGGGGGGACTATGGCTACACCTTC; cdr3_aa: CASSLVAGGDYGYTF; d_call: TRBD1; clone_size: -; j_call: TRBJ1-2; v_call: TRBV11-2
cdr3_nt: TGTGCCAGCAGGGCGGGGGGCAGCCGCAACACTGAAGCTTTCTTT; cdr3_aa: CASRAGGSRNTEAFF; d_call: -; clone_size: -; j_call: TRBJ1-1; v_call: TRBV11-2
cdr3_nt: TGTGCCAGCAGCTTATTGTGGGACTTAAGCACAGATACGCAGTATTTT; cdr3_aa: CASSLLWDLSTDTQYF; d_call: -; clone_size: -; j_call: TRBJ2-3; v_call: TRBV11-2
cdr3_nt: TGTGCCTGGAGTGTCGGACACGTATTTGGTGAAAAACTGTTTTTT; cdr3_aa: CAWSVGHVFGEKLFF; d_call: -; clone_size: -; j_call: TRBJ1-4; v_call: TRBV30
cdr3_nt: TGTGCCAGCAGCATACAGGGAGATGGCTACACCTTC; cdr3_aa: CASSIQGDGYTF; d_call: -; clone_size: -; j_call: TRBJ1-2; v_call: TRBV11-2
cdr3_nt: TGTGCCAGCTCACCAAGCCTAGCCCAAGAGACCCAGTACTTC; cdr3_aa: CASSPSLAQETQYF; d_call: -; clone_size: -; j_call: TRBJ2-5; v_call: TRBV18
cdr3_nt: TGTGCCAGCAGTCCCGGACAGGTAACAAATGAGCAGTTCTTC; cdr3_aa: CASSPGQVTNEQFF; d_call: TRBD1; clone_size: -; j_call: TRBJ2-1; v_call: TRBV6-6
cdr3_nt: TGCGCCAGCAGTGATCGGCTAGCGGGCACCTACAATGAGCAGTTCTTC; cdr3_aa: CASSDRLAGTYNEQFF; d_call: TRBD2; clone_size: -; j_call: TRBJ2-1; v_call: TRBV10-2
cdr3_nt: TGTGCCAGCAGCCAAAGGGTGATTGAGGACAGGGCTTACGAGCAGTACTTC; cdr3_aa: CASSQRVIEDRAYEQYF; d_call: TRBD1; clone_size: -; j_call: TRBJ2-7; v_call: TRBV4-2
cdr3_nt: TGTGCCAGCAGTTATACATTAGGGTCCTCTGGAAACACCATATATTTT; cdr3_aa: CASSYTLGSSGNTIYF; d_call: -; clone_size: few; j_call: TRBJ1-3; v_call: TRBV6-5
cdr3_nt: TGTGCCATCAGTGCAACAGGGTTAATGAACACTGAAGCTTTCTTT; cdr3_aa: CAISATGLMNTEAFF; d_call: -; clone_size: -; j_call: TRBJ1-1; v_call: TRBV10-3
cdr3_nt: TGTGCCAGCTCACGTGGGATACGCTACGAGCAGTACTTC; cdr3_aa: CASSRGIRYEQYF; d_call: -; clone_size: few; j_call: TRBJ2-7; v_call: TRBV18
cdr3_nt: TGTGCCAGCAGCGTAGATATCCGGAACGAGCAGTACTTC; cdr3_aa: CASSVDIRNEQYF; d_call: -; clone_size: -; j_call: TRBJ2-7; v_call: TRBV9
cdr3_nt: TGTGCCAGCGTTGGCCAGGCTCAATCCCGGGCTTTCTTT; cdr3_aa: CASVGQAQSRAFF; d_call: -; clone_size: -; j_call: TRBJ1-1; v_call: TRBV6-1
cdr3_nt: TGTGCCAGCAGCGGGGGGAGGACAGGGCTCTACGAGCAGTACTTC; cdr3_aa: CASSGGRTGLYEQYF; d_call: TRBD1; clone_size: -; j_call: TRBJ2-7; v_call: TRBV5-4
cdr3_nt: TGTGCCAGCAGCTCCGGACGGTACGAGCAGTACTTC; cdr3_aa: CASSSGRYEQYF; d_call: -; clone_size: once; j_call: TRBJ2-7; v_call: TRBV7-8
cdr3_nt: TGTGCCAGCTACCTATCCCGGGGGGCGAATGTCTCTGGGGCCAACGTCCTGACTTTC; cdr3_aa: CASYLSRGANVSGANVLTF; d_call: -; clone_size: once; j_call: TRBJ2-6; v_call: TRBV11-2
cdr3_nt: TGTGCCAGCAGCTTAGGTGGGCAGATCAACACTGAAGCTTTCTTT; cdr3_aa: CASSLGGQINTEAFF; d_call: -; clone_size: few; j_call: TRBJ1-1; v_call: TRBV11-3
cdr3_nt: TGTGCCAGTAGTATCTCTTCCTCCAGCGGGAGTCGCTCCTACGAGCAGTACTTC; cdr3_aa: CASSISSSSGSRSYEQYF; d_call: TRBD2; clone_size: -; j_call: TRBJ2-7; v_call: TRBV19
cdr3_nt: TGTGCCAGCAGTGTAACGAAACAGGGACTCTATGGCTACACCTTC; cdr3_aa: CASSVTKQGLYGYTF; d_call: -; clone_size: -; j_call: TRBJ1-2; v_call: TRBV2
cdr3_nt: TGTGCCAGCAGCTTGGATATCTATGGCTACACCTTC; cdr3_aa: CASSLDIYGYTF; d_call: -; clone_size: -; j_call: TRBJ1-2; v_call: TRBV5-4
cdr3_nt: TGTGCCAGTTCTCAGGGGGGAAATAATTCACCCCTCCACTTT; cdr3_aa: CASSQGGNNSPLHF; d_call: TRBD1; clone_size: -; j_call: TRBJ1-6; v_call: TRBV19
cdr3_nt: TGTGCCAGCCGTTCAGGGGGCGTTCAGGAAAAACTGTTTTTT; cdr3_aa: CASRSGGVQEKLFF; d_call: TRBD1; clone_size: -; j_call: TRBJ1-4; v_call: TRBV28
cdr3_nt: TGCAGCGTTGGGGGGGCAGGGGTGACCCCCATGAACACTGAAGCTTTCTTT; cdr3_aa: CSVGGAGVTPMNTEAFF; d_call: -; clone_size: -; j_call: TRBJ1-1; v_call: TRBV29-1
cdr3_nt: TGCGCCAGCAGCTTGCTTCCCACCGGGGAGCTGTTTTTT; cdr3_aa: CASSLLPTGELFF; d_call: -; clone_size: -; j_call: TRBJ2-2; v_call: TRBV5-1
cdr3_nt: TGTGCCAGCAGCCACCGACTAGCGGGGGGGCGCAGGAGTGAGCAGTTCTTC; cdr3_aa: CASSHRLAGGRRSEQFF; d_call: TRBD2; clone_size: -; j_call: TRBJ2-1; v_call: TRBV14
cdr3_nt: TGTGCCAGCAGCTTAGCGGTAGCGGACAACACCGGGGAGCTGTTTTTT; cdr3_aa: CASSLAVADNTGELFF; d_call: -; clone_size: -; j_call: TRBJ2-2; v_call: TRBV7-9
cdr3_nt: TGTGCCAGCAGTTACCCACGACAGGGGCTTTATTCACCCCTCCACTTT; cdr3_aa: CASSYPRQGLYSPLHF; d_call: TRBD1; clone_size: -; j_call: TRBJ1-6; v_call: TRBV27
cdr3_nt: TGTGCCAGCAGCTTAGGGCTACCGGGACCTATCTCTGGGGCCAACGTCCTGACTTTC; cdr3_aa: CASSLGLPGPISGANVLTF; d_call: -; clone_size: -; j_call: TRBJ2-6; v_call: TRBV5-4
cdr3_nt: TGTGCCAGCAGTGAAGCGGGGTGGTGGGAGCAGTACTTC; cdr3_aa: CASSEAGWWEQYF; d_call: TRBD2; clone_size: -; j_call: TRBJ2-7; v_call: TRBV6-5
cdr3_nt: TGTGCCAGCACTAAGGACAGGGGGAATGGCTACACCTTC; cdr3_aa: CASTKDRGNGYTF; d_call: TRBD1; clone_size: -; j_call: TRBJ1-2; v_call: TRBV2
cdr3_nt: TGTGCCAGCAGGAAGGAGACTTCGGAGCAGACCCAGTACTTC; cdr3_aa: CASRKETSEQTQYF; d_call: -; clone_size: -; j_call: TRBJ2-5; v_call: TRBV2
cdr3_nt: TGCGCCAGCAGCCAAGGGGAACGGGGGGTAGGGTACGAGCAGTACTTC; cdr3_aa: CASSQGERGVGYEQYF; d_call: TRBD2; clone_size: -; j_call: TRBJ2-7; v_call: TRBV4-1
cdr3_nt: TGTGCCAGCAGATCTCGGGCTAGCGGGCAAGGAGAAGAGCAGTTCTTC; cdr3_aa: CASRSRASGQGEEQFF; d_call: TRBD2; clone_size: once; j_call: TRBJ2-1; v_call: TRBV2
cdr3_nt: TGCGCCAGCAGCTTGGTTCGCGGGCCCTACGAGCAGTACTTC; cdr3_aa: CASSLVRGPYEQYF; d_call: -; clone_size: -; j_call: TRBJ2-7; v_call: TRBV5-1
cdr3_nt: TGTGCCAGCAGCGTAGGAACCTTCTACGAGCAGTACTTC; cdr3_aa: CASSVGTFYEQYF; d_call: -; clone_size: -; j_call: TRBJ2-7; v_call: TRBV9